This record concerns one T cell receptor (beta chain) sequence. This clone has just a few counts. Its antigen remains undetermined. No clone much larger than this one lies a single base away; base qualities are absent. Per the publication, the time point label means: baseline before oral tofacitinib. Lesional scalp punch biopsies and peripheral blood were collected from alopecia areata patients. PBMCs were isolated by density centrifugation and stained for CD3, CD4 and CD8, after which CD4+ and CD8+ T cells were sorted on a FACSAria. The germline V end is reduced by 0 bases and the J end by 7 bases; junction bases left unmatched: 6. The germline V gene specifies SGDLS as CDR1 and YYNGEE as CDR2. Including cysteine and phenylalanine, the CDR3 has 15 amino acids. The entry retains the CDR3 DNA only, 45 bases that are in frame from base 1. These data come from a study of CD8+ T cells in alopecia areata (dated by TCRdb to the late 2010s). Study-wide context: The treated patients took part in an open-label pilot trial in which moderate-to-severe alopecia areata was treated with oral tofacitinib at 5 to 10 mg twice daily. Scalp clonality was compared among normal scalp (n=4), patchy alopecia areata scalp (n=8), and alopecia totalis/universalis scalp (n=8). High-throughput TCRbeta sequencing was used to examine T cell clonal expansion in alopecia areata in both the C3H/HeJ mouse model and human patients. Patients on tofacitinib were biopsied at baseline and after 4 and 24 weeks of treatment, and several of the patients also had a later scalp biopsy. Scalp tissue and sorted CD4+ and CD8+ peripheral blood T cells from patchy and totalis/universalis alopecia areata patients and from healthy controls were covered by human TCRbeta sequencing. Tofacitinib was administered for 6 to 18 months, and 6 months of follow-up off drug were then conducted to assess delayed response and recurrence. The RNA source kit depended on sample type: the PAXgene miRNA kit for fixed scalp, the miRNeasy kit for PBMCs, and the RNeasy kit for mouse skin. TCRbeta CDR3 regions were amplified by immunoSEQ multiplex PCR with 35 Vbeta forward and 13 Jbeta reverse primers. Summary of the overall study and its limitations: Shared TCR sequences between patients were less evident than in mice, which may be partly attributable to HLA diversity in the patient population. Resident alphabeta T cells in normal human skin are also sequenced, complicating scalp TCR repertoire analysis, unlike mouse skin dominated by gammadelta T cells. Compared with normal scalp, lesional scalp, particularly in alopecia totalis/universalis, had higher clonality and more expanded CD8+ clones, which suggests antigenic drive.

The library came from the immunoSEQ multiplex PCR assay. RNA was extracted from all samples and reverse transcribed into cDNA, which served as template for TCR sequencing. SuperScript III was used to make first-strand cDNA, primed with a 2:1 mix of oligo-dT and random hexamers. A synthetic immune receptor repertoire was used to gauge amplification bias, and whatever bias remained was removed computationally. On the study's bioinformatics: Raw reads were preprocessed to remove errors, and CDR3 was defined according to IMGT conventions as the region from the conserved cysteine to phenylalanine. Clonality was computed as 1 minus the Shannon entropy, with the entropy normalized by log2 of the number of productive unique TCRs. Scalp TCRbeta sequences were cross-referenced with sorted blood CD4 and CD8 repertoires so that the CD4 or CD8 identity of scalp clones could be inferred. TCRdb took over this immuneACCESS table, retaining in-frame rearrangements with V and J assigned. Such tables are incomplete; in checked studies, under half of the missing clones stem from an unresolved V gene, and the remainder is unexplained. That table furnishes V, J and clone size, whereas the DNA furnished D and trimming. In all, the sample holds 160,000 or so clones, and 40% to 60% of those were seen once. The ten largest clones add up to roughly 21% of the sample.

This sequence originates from a human donor with alopecia areata. This chain joins TRBV9 to TRBJ2-1; 8 nucleotides in the junction match TRBD2. Sequences were derived from CD8+ T cells sorted from blood, sampled at week 0. The CDR3 loop reads CASSVVPGGQNEQFF. The nucleotides are TGTGCCAGCAGCGTAGTCCCGGGGGGGCAGAATGAGCAGTTCTTC.